Shown below are 27 T cell receptor beta chains from a single sample sequenced in a study of blood T cell repertoires in COVID-19. Here immunoSEQ multiplex PCR was the method, and the copy in TCRdb shows in-frame clones only, minus some. Of about 440,000 clones listed, about nine tenths are singletons. Sequences were obtained from PBMCs or T cells enriched from blood (not recorded which). The receptors shown here come from a man between 18 and 35 years old who had recovered from COVID-19.

CDR3 protein: CASSLGLAGEVREQFF. The CDR3 DNA sequence: TGCGCCAGCAGCTTGGGACTAGCGGGAGAGGTGAGGGAGCAGTTCTTC. The chain joins TRBV5-1 to TRBJ2-1; the match to TRBD2 covers 12 bases. Germline V CDR1 and CDR2: SGHRS, YFSETQ. The J segment lost 10 bases and the V segment lost 0 bases, leaving 8 bases of the junction unmatched. The CDR3 loop spans 16 amino acids.

V and J are TRBV6-5 and TRBJ1-3, with 7 bases aligning to TRBD1. Germline V CDR1 and CDR2: MNHEY, SVGAGI. This CDR3 region has 15 residues. V shed 6 bases, J shed 5 bases, and the junction held 10 bases outside the gene matches. Here the CDR3 reads CASSRDRDPRNTIYF. The CDR3 nucleotides read TGTGCCAGCAGCCGAGACAGGGATCCCCGAAACACCATATATTTT.

This rearrangement joins TRBV25-1 to TRBJ1-4; 7 bases fit TRBD1. The germline V gene encodes CDR1 MGHDK and CDR2 SYGVNS. The CDR3 is 16 residues long. The junction had 14 bases not matched to a gene; V was cut back by 6 bases and J by 7 bases. CDR3 DNA sequence: TGTGCCAGCAGCCGAAGGGGGCAGGGTGCAGGTGAAAAACTGTTTTTT. Translation gives CASSRRGQGAGEKLFF. Full variable domain (rest looked up from reference TRBV25-1 and TRBJ1-4): EADIYQTPRYLVIGTGKKITLECSQTMGHDKMYWYQQDPGMELHLIHYSYGVNSTEKGDLSSESTVSRIRTEHFPLTLESARPSHTSQYLCASSRRGQGAGEKLFFGSGTQLSVL.

The rearrangement links TRBV21-1 to TRBJ2-1; the table's D call TRBD2 went unverified against the DNA. TRBV21-1 is assigned pseudogene status. The CDR3 length is 16 residues. The CDR3 is CASSKSGSRLTNEQFF. The DNA of the CDR3 is TGTGCCAGCAGCAAAAGCGGCAGTAGGCTTACCAATGAGCAGTTCTTC.

The V and J genes are TRBV7-9 and TRBJ1-5; D remains unclear. This CDR3 region has 14 residues. Germline CDR1 reads SEHNR; CDR2 reads FQNEAQ (reference sequence). Trimming took 4 bases from V and 3 from J, leaving 10 bases between them. The CDR3 nucleotides read TGTGCCAGCAGCTCCAACAGAGACAATCAGCCCCAGCATTTT. It specifies CASSSNRDNQPQHF.

The chain has TRBV2 and TRBJ1-1, with D unresolved. The length of the CDR3 is 9 residues. Germline values: CDR1 SNHLY, CDR2 FYNNEI. V lost 8 bases to trimming and J lost 7 bases, with 5 bases between them. The CDR3 region is CASRHEAFF. In DNA form, the CDR3 reads TGTGCCAGCCGACATGAAGCTTTCTTT.

This clone was observed a single time. V and J are TRBV11-3 and TRBJ1-6; 8 nucleotides agree with TRBD1. Trimming at V came to 1 base and at J to 13 bases, leaving 6 bases not matched to a gene. This CDR3 is 14 amino acids long. Germline CDR1 and CDR2: SGHNT and YENEEA. The CDR3 region has the DNA TGTGCCAGCAGCTTAGGGACAGGGAGGGACCCCCTCCACTTT. Translated: CASSLGTGRDPLHF.

V and J are TRBV24-1 and TRBJ2-1; D is possibly TRBD1 (6 bases). The germline V gene has CDR1 KGHDR and CDR2 SFDVKD. With 7 bases removed from V and 8 bases from J, the gap between germline ends came to 17 bases. The CDR3 covers 14 residues. The CDR3 loop is CATSNPGVRDEQFF. The CDR3 nucleotides read TGTGCCACCAGCAACCCAGGGGTGAGGGATGAGCAGTTCTTC.

The chain uses TRBV18 and TRBJ2-7; D unresolved. This CDR3 comprises 12 residues. CDR1 and CDR2 from the germline V gene are KGHSH and LQKENI. Trimming stripped 1 base from V and 6 bases from J, with 7 bases between. CDR3 region: CASSPRGSEQYF. The CDR3 region has the DNA TGTGCCAGCTCACCACGCGGTAGCGAGCAGTACTTC.

The CDR3 DNA is TGTGCCACCAGTGAGCGGGAGAGGCTGTTTTTT. This encodes CATSERERLFF. This rearrangement joins TRBV24-1 to TRBJ2-2; TRBD2 aligns across 7 bases. Germline-derived CDR1 and CDR2 are KGHDR and SFDVKD. This CDR3 has 11 residues. J was trimmed by 13 bases and V by 4 bases; bases with no gene match: 2.

The chain recombines TRBV4-1 with TRBJ2-3; TRBD1 might be the D (6 bases). V was clipped by 1 base and J by 2 bases, with 13 bases between them. Germline CDR1 MGHRA, CDR2 YSYEKL. This CDR3 is built from 16 residues. The CDR3 spells CASSQGGPDPTDTQYF. DNA for the CDR3: TGCGCCAGCAGCCAAGGGGGGCCAGATCCCACAGATACGCAGTATTTT.

The genes are TRBV19 and TRBJ2-7; 7 positions agree with TRBD2. The CDR3 covers 16 residues. The trim removed 1 base at V and 4 bases at J, leaving 10 bases unmatched. Looked up from germline, CDR1 is LNHDA and CDR2 is SQIVND (reference sequence). The CDR3 spells CASSIGPSGGSYEQYF. CDR3 nucleotides: TGTGCCAGTAGTATAGGTCCTAGCGGCGGGTCGTACGAGCAGTACTTC.

This chain joins TRBV18 and TRBJ1-1, with 9 positions matching TRBD1. With V trimmed by 4 bases and J by 8 bases, 5 bases remained unmatched. The CDR3 sequence is 13 residues long. The V gene's germline CDR1 is KGHSH and CDR2 LQKENI. Here the CDR3 DNA reads TGTGCCAGCTCACAGGACAGGGGCTCAGAAGCTTTCTTT. Translation gives CASSQDRGSEAFF.

This chain connects TRBV14 to TRBJ1-1; the D is unclear. CDR3 length equals 14 residues. Germline CDR1 is SGHDN and CDR2 is FVKESK. Between the trimmed V and J ends, which lost 2 bases and 5 bases, there was a span of 12 bases. This CDR3 is CASSQLGEGTEAFF. Here the CDR3 DNA reads TGTGCCAGCAGCCAACTGGGCGAGGGAACTGAAGCTTTCTTT.

The chain has TRBV5-1 and TRBJ2-1; the D gene is possibly TRBD1 (5 bases). Germline V gene sequence: CDR1 SGHRS, CDR2 YFSETQ. V lost 4 bases, J lost 8 bases, and 13 bases lay in between. The CDR3 extends over 13 amino acids. The CDR3 DNA sequence: TGCGCCAGCAGCCTTTGGGGCGATTATGAGCAGTTCTTC. Its translation is CASSLWGDYEQFF.

The chain links TRBV3-1 (or the pseudogene TRBV3-2) to TRBJ2-5, with D perhaps TRBD2 (6 bases). V was pared by 0 bases and J by 3 bases, with 11 bases between. The germline V gene encodes CDR1 LGHDT and CDR2 YNNKEL (reference sequence). This CDR3 is built from 15 residues. DNA for the CDR3: TGTGCCAGCAGCCAAGAAGGGCTAGCGAAAGAGACCCAGTACTTC. It translates to CASSQEGLAKETQYF.

The sample holds one count of this clone. The rearrangement links TRBV15 to TRBJ2-3, with 7 positions matching TRBD2. Germline values: CDR1 LNHNV, CDR2 YYDKDF (reference sequence). The J segment lost 2 bases and the V segment lost 1 base, leaving 3 bases of the junction unmatched. CDR3 size: 15 residues. CDR3 in amino acids: CATSRAGRVTDTQYF. In DNA, the CDR3 is TGTGCCACCAGCAGAGCAGGGAGGGTCACAGATACGCAGTATTTT.

The chain has TRBV6-1 and TRBJ1-1; no firm D call. The CDR3 spans 13 residues. V was shortened by 2 bases and J by 4 bases, with 8 bases between the two germline ends. Germline values: CDR1 MNHNS, CDR2 SASEGT. In DNA, the CDR3 is TGTGCCAGCAGTGAACCGGGGATCACTGAAGCTTTCTTT. Translating gives CASSEPGITEAFF.

The chain uses TRBV7-9 and TRBJ1-1; D gene ambiguous. V was cut by 5 bases and J by 3 bases, with 13 bases left in between. CDR3 length equals 14 residues. The germline CDR1 and CDR2 sequences are SEHNR and FQNEAQ (reference sequence). CDR3 nucleotide sequence: TGTGCCAGCAGCCCGCGCGACGGGGACACTGAAGCTTTCTTT. Amino acids: CASSPRDGDTEAFF.

The CDR3 coding sequence is TGTGCCAGTAATTTCGCAGATCGTGGCTACACCTTC. This sequence encodes CASNFADRGYTF. The chain recombines TRBV19 with TRBJ1-2; D remains ambiguous. There are 12 residues in the CDR3. The V gene's germline CDR1 is LNHDA and CDR2 SQIVND (reference sequence). Deletions cut 7 bases from V and 7 bases from J, with 13 bases between.

The sample holds a few counts of this clone. The chain carries TRBV19 and TRBJ1-6; 7 bases fit TRBD1. The CDR3 is 15 amino acids. Germline assignment: CDR1 LNHDA and CDR2 SQIVND (reference sequence). V lost 0 bases, J lost 5 bases, and 1 base stayed unmatched. CDR3 in amino acids: CASSIDDRDNSPLHF. CDR3 nucleotide sequence: TGTGCCAGTAGTATAGACGACAGGGATAATTCACCCCTCCACTTT.

This clone was seen a few times. This chain joins TRBV5-1 and TRBJ1-3, with 9 bases that match TRBD1. CDR1 and CDR2 from the germline V gene are SGHRS and YFSETQ. The V segment lost 2 bases and the J segment 4 bases; nucleotides outside the gene matches: 7. This CDR3 is built from 16 residues. The CDR3 sequence: CASSFGQGSSGNTIYF. The CDR3 coding sequence is TGCGCCAGCAGCTTCGGACAGGGGAGCTCAGGAAACACCATATATTTT.

This chain uses TRBV18 with TRBJ1-6, with D possibly TRBD1 on 5 matching bases. With 6 bases removed from V and 5 bases from J, the gap between germline ends came to 14 bases. This CDR3 is 15 amino acids long. Germline values: CDR1 KGHSH, CDR2 LQKENI. The CDR3 DNA is TGTGCCAGCTCCCTGTCTGGGGCAGATAATTCACCCCTCCACTTT. It encodes CASSLSGADNSPLHF.

V usage is TRBV6-5 and J usage is TRBJ1-2; D call uncertain. Germline lookup yields CDR1 MNHEY and CDR2 SVGAGI. V was clipped by 8 bases and J by 1 base, with 5 bases between them. The CDR3 length is 11 residues. Written as DNA, the CDR3 is TGTGCCAGCGGAGGTAACTATGGCTACACCTTC. This translates into CASGGNYGYTF.

This clone was counted a single time. This sequence joins TRBV7-9 and TRBJ2-1; 7 bases match TRBD2. Germline V gives CDR1 SEHNR, CDR2 FQNEAQ (reference sequence). There are 15 residues in the CDR3. V gave up 2 bases and J gave up 5 bases; unmatched junction bases: 6. The CDR3, as DNA: TGTGCCAGCAGCTTACGGGGGGAGCAGGACAATGAGCAGTTCTTC. Residues: CASSLRGEQDNEQFF.

The rearrangement joins TRBV10-3 to TRBJ1-6; maybe TRBD1 (6 bases). CDR3 length: 14 amino acids. Germline-derived CDR1 and CDR2 are ENHRY and SYGVKD. Trimming took off 8 bases at V and 5 bases at J, with 13 bases between the two ends. For the CDR3, the DNA is TGTGCCATCGCTAGGACAGCGGATAATTCACCCCTCCACTTT. This gives the protein CAIARTADNSPLHF.

This clone was detected once. Distinct nucleotide sequences in the sample also encode this CDR3. CDR3 in DNA: TGTGCCAGCAGCTCAGGGACAGGCGGTAATCAGCCCCAGCATTTT. Translated, it gives CASSSGTGGNQPQHF. V and J are TRBV7-8 and TRBJ1-5; 8 nucleotides match TRBD1. Germline V gene sequence: CDR1 SGHVS, CDR2 FQNEAQ. CDR3 length: 15 residues. V was pared by 4 bases and J by 4 bases, with 6 bases of the junction left unmatched.